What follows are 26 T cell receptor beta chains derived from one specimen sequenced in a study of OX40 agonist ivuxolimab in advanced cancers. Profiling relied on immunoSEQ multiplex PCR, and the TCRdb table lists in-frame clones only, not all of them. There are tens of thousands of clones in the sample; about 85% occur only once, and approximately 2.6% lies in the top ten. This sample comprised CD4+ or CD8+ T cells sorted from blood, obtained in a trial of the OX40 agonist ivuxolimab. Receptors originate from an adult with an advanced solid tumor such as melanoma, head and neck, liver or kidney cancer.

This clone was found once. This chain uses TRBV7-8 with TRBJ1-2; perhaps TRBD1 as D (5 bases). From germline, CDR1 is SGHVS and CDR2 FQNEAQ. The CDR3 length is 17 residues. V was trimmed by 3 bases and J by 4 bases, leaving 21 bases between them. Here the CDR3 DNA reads TGTGCCAGCAGCTTGACGCGGACAATTACCCTCCGCTATGGCTACACCTTC. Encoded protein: CASSLTRTITLRYGYTF.

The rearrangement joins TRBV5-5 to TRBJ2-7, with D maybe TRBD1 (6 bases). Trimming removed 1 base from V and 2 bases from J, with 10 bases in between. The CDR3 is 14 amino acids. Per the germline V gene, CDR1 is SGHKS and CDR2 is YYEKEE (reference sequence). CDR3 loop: CASSLYREAYEQYF. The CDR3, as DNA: TGTGCCAGCAGCTTGTACAGGGAAGCCTACGAGCAGTACTTC.

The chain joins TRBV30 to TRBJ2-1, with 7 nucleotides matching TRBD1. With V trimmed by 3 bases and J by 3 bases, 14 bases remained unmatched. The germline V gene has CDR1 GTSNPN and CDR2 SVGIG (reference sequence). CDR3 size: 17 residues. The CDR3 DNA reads TGTGCCTGGAGAGAGCCATCGCAGGGGGTCCTCTACAATGAGCAGTTCTTC. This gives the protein CAWREPSQGVLYNEQFF.

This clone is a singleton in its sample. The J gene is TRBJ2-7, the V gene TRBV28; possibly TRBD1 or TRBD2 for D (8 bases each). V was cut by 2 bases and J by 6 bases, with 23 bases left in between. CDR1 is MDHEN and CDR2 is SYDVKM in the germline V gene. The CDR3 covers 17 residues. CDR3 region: CASSLTGGSGRRLEQYF. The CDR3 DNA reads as TGTGCCAGCAGTTTAACAGGGGGGAGCGGGAGACGGCTCGAGCAGTACTTC.

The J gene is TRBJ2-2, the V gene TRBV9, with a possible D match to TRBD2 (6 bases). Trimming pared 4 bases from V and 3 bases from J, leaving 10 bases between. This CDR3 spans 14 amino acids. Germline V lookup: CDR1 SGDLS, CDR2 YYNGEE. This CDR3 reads CASSILAHTGELFF. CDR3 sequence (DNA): TGTGCCAGCAGCATTCTAGCGCACACCGGGGAGCTGTTTTTT.

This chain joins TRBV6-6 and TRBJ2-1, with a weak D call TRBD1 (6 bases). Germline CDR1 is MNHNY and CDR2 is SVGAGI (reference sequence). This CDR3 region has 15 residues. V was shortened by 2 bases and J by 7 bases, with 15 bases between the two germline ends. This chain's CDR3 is CASSYNGIRGNEQFF. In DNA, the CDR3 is TGTGCCAGCAGTTACAACGGGATTAGGGGGAATGAGCAGTTCTTC.

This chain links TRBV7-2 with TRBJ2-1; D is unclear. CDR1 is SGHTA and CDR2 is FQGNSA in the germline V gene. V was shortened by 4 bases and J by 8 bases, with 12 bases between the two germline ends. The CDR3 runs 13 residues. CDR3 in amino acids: CASSSKGVYEQFF. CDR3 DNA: TGTGCCAGCAGCTCCAAGGGTGTTTATGAGCAGTTCTTC.

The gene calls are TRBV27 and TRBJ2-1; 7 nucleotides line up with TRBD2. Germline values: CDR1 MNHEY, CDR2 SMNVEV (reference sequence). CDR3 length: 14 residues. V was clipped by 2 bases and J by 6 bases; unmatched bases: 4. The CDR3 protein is CASSLAGDTNEQFF. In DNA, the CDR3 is TGTGCCAGCAGTTTAGCGGGAGACACCAATGAGCAGTTCTTC.

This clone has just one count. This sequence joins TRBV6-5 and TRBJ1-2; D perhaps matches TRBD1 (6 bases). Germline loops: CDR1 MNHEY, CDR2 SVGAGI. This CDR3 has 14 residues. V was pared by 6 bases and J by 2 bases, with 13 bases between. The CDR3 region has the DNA TGTGCCAGCAGCCGCAGGGGAAACAACTATGGCTACACCTTC. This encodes CASSRRGNNYGYTF.

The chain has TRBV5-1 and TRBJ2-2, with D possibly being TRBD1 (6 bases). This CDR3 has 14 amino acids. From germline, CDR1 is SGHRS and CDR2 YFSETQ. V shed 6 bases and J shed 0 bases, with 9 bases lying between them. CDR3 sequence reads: CASTDRSNTGELFF. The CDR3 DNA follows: TGCGCCAGCACGGACAGATCGAACACCGGGGAGCTGTTTTTT.

The CDR3 here is CASSFEGFNQPQHF. CDR3 bases: TGTGCCAGCAGTTTCGAGGGTTTCAATCAGCCCCAGCATTTT. The chain couples TRBV28 to TRBJ1-5; no reliable D call. Germline V gives CDR1 MDHEN, CDR2 SYDVKM. This CDR3 comprises 14 residues. Trimming left V 3 bases short and J 3 bases short, with 9 bases between. Variable domain in full (rest from reference TRBV28 and TRBJ1-5): DVKVTQSSRYLVKRTGEKVFLECVQDMDHENMFWYRQDPGLGLRLIYFSYDVKMKEKGDIPEGYSVSREKKERFSLILESASTNQTSMYLCASSFEGFNQPQHFGDGTRLSIL.

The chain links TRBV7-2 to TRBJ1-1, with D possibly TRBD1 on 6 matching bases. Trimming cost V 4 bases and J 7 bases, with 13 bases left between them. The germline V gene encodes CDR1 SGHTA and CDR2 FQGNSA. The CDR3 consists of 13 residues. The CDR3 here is CASSSQRTVEAFF. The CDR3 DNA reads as TGTGCCAGCAGCTCCCAAAGGACAGTTGAAGCTTTCTTT.

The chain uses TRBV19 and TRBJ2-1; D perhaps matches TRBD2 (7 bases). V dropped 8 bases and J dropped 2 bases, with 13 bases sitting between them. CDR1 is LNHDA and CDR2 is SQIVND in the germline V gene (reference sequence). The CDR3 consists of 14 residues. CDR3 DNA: TGTGCCAGTTTCGGGGGGCGGACCTACAATGAGCAGTTCTTC. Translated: CASFGGRTYNEQFF.

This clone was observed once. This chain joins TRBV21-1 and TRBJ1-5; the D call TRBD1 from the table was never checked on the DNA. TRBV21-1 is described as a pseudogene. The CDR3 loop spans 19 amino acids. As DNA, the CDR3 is TGTGCCAGCAGCAAAATACCGACCCGGGACAGGGGGCGCAATCAGCCCCAGCATTTT. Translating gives CASSKIPTRDRGRNQPQHF.

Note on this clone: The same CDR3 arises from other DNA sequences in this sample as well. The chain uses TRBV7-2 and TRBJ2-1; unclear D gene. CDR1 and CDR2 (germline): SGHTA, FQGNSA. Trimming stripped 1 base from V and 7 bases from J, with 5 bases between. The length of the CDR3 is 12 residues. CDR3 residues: CASSLVGNEQFF. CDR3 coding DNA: TGTGCCAGCAGCTTAGTGGGGAATGAGCAGTTCTTC.

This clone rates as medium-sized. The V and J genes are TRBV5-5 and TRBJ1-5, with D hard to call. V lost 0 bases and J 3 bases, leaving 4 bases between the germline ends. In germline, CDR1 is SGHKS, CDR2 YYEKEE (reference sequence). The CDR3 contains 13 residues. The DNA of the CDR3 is TGTGCCAGCAGCTTGGGCCCCAATCAGCCCCAGCATTTT. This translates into CASSLGPNQPQHF.

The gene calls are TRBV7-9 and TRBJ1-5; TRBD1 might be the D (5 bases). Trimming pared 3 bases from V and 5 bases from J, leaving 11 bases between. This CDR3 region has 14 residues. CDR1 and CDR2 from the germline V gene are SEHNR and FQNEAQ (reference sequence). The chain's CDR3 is CASSFGGGYQPQHF. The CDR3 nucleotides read TGTGCCAGCAGCTTTGGGGGGGGGTATCAGCCCCAGCATTTT.

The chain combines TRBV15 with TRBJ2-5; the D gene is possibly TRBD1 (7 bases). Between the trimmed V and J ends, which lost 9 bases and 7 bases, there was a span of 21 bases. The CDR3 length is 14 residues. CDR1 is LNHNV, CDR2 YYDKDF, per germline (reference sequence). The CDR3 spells CATRTTGREGTQYF. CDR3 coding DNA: TGTGCCACTAGAACGACAGGGCGGGAAGGGACCCAGTACTTC.

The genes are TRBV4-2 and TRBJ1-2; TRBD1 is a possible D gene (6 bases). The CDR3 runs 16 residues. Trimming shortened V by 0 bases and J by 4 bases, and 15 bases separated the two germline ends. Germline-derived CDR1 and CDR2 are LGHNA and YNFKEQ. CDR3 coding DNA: TGTGCCAGCAGCCAAGATCCCGGGACACGGGCCTATGGCTACACCTTC. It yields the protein CASSQDPGTRAYGYTF.

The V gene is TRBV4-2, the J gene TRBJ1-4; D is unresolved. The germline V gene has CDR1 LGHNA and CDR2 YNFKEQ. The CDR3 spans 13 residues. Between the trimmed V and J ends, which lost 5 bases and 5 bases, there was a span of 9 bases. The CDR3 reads CASSLGLNEKLFF. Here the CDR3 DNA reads TGTGCCAGCAGCTTGGGTCTGAATGAAAAACTGTTTTTT.

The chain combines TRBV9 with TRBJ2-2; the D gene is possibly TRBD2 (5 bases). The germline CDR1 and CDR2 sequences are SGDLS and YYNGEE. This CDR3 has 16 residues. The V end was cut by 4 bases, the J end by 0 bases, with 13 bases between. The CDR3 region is CASSPLTGSNTGELFF. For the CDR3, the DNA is TGTGCCAGCAGCCCCCTCACGGGATCGAACACCGGGGAGCTGTTTTTT.

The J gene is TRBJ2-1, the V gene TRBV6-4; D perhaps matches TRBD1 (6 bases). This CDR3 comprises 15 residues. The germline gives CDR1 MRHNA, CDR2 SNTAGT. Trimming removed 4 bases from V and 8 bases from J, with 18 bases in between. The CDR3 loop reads CASSASGTPTYEQFF. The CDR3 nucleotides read TGTGCCAGCAGTGCCTCCGGGACACCTACTTATGAGCAGTTCTTC.

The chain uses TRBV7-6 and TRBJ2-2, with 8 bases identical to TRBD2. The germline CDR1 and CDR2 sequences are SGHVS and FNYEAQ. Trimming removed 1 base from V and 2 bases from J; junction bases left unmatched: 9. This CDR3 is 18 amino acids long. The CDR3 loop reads CASSLGASGSSNTGELFF. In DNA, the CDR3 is TGTGCCAGCAGCTTAGGGGCCAGCGGGAGTTCCAACACCGGGGAGCTGTTTTTT.

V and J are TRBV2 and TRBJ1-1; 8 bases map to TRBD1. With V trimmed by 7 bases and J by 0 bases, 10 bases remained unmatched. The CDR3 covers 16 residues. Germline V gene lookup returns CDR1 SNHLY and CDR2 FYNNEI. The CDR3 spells CASIPARDRLNTEAFF. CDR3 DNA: TGTGCCAGCATACCTGCCCGGGACAGGTTGAACACTGAAGCTTTCTTT.

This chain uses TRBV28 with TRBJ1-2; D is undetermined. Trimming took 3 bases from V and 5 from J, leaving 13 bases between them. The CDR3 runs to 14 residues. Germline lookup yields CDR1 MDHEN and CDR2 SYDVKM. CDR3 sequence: CASSFDAFWYGYTF. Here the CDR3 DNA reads TGTGCCAGCAGTTTTGACGCTTTTTGGTATGGCTACACCTTC.

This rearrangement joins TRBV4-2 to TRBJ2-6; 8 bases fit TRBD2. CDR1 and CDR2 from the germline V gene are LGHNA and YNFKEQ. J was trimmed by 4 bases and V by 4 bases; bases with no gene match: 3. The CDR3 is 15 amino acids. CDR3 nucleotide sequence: TGTGCCAGCAGCCCCGAGCGGGGGGGGGCCAACGTCCTGACTTTC. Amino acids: CASSPERGGANVLTF.